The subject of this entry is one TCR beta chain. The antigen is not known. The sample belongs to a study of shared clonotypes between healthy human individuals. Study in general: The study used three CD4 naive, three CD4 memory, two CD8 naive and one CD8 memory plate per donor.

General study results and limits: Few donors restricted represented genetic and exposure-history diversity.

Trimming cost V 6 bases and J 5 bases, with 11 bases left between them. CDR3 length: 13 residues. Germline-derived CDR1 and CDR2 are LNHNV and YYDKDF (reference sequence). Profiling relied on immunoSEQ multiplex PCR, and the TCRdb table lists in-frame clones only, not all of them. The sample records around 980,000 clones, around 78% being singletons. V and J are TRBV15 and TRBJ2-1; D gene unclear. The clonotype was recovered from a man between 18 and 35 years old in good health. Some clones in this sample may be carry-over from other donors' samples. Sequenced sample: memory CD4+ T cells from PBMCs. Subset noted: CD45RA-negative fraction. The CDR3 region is CATSIGPNNEQFF. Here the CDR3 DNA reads TGTGCCACCAGTATCGGTCCGAACAATGAGCAGTTCTTC.